This T cell receptor beta chain was sequenced for a study of cytomegalovirus exposure and HLA in healthy donors. About the study: Some 77 million unique TCRs from HLA-typed donors were held in an early release of data.

Study-wide results and limits: In a later analysis, HLA-associated beta chains showed higher expansion and lower generation probabilities than comparable chains. Across donors, sequencing depth was assumed by presence/absence analyses to be roughly uniform.

The CDR3 has 17 residues. The J segment lost 4 bases and the V segment lost 0 bases, leaving 7 bases of the junction unmatched. The germline V gene has CDR1 LGHNA and CDR2 YSLEER. The PCR used 60 Vbeta and 13 Jbeta primers. Measured with immunoSEQ multiplex PCR; TCRdb has only the in-frame clones, and not every one. The sample lists about 60,000 clones; just under 80% were seen once. Note on this clone: Its specificity is not known.

The clonotype originates from a woman in her twenties or thirties in good health and CMV-seronegative. Sequenced input: PBMCs. The chain couples TRBV4-3 to TRBJ2-3; 10 bases are a match to TRBD2. CDR3 coding DNA: TGCGCCAGCAGCCAAGATAGGGCTAGCGGGAGCGCAGATACGCAGTATTTT. Translation: CASSQDRASGSADTQYF.